These 3 T cell receptor beta chains came from one sample sequenced in a study of cytomegalovirus exposure and HLA in healthy donors. Using immunoSEQ multiplex PCR, the repertoire was profiled, and TCRdb retains in-frame clones only, with some absent. The top ten hold around 4.1% of the sample, which has 100,000 to 120,000 clones, about 85% seen once. The sequenced material came from PBMCs. The receptors were sampled from a woman under 30 in good health and CMV-seropositive.

The chain is built from TRBV2 and TRBJ2-2; a possible D gene is TRBD1 (6 bases). Trimming removed 6 bases from V and 6 bases from J, with 11 bases in between. The CDR3 extends over 13 amino acids. Germline V gene data show CDR1 as SNHLY and CDR2 as FYNNEI. In DNA form, the CDR3 reads TGTGCCAGCAGCCAGGGGCCGGCCGGGGAGCTGTTTTTT. Amino acid sequence: CASSQGPAGELFF.

The CDR3 DNA sequence: TGTGCCAGCAGTCTACTAGCGGGGGACTACAATGAGCAGTTCTTC. This codes for CASSLLAGDYNEQFF. The chain uses TRBV2 and TRBJ2-1, with 11 nucleotides matching TRBD2. The V gene's germline CDR1 is SNHLY and CDR2 FYNNEI. The ends lost 5 bases at V and 3 bases at J; junction bases unmatched: 3. The CDR3 extends over 15 amino acids.

The J gene is TRBJ1-1, the V gene TRBV27; D ambiguous. Germline values: CDR1 MNHEY, CDR2 SMNVEV (reference sequence). CDR3 length: 13 amino acids. Trimming pared 6 bases from V and 5 bases from J, leaving 13 bases between. The CDR3 region is CASRVLGSTEAFF. As DNA, the CDR3 is TGTGCCAGCAGGGTACTGGGGAGTACTGAAGCTTTCTTT.